The 13 T cell receptor beta chains below come from one sample, sequenced in a study of CD8 T cells in Susac syndrome. RNA in amounts of roughly 0.5 to 1 ug was reverse transcribed with random hexamers. Each CDR3 protein is one row after TCRdb ran MiXCR on the immunoSEQ multiplex PCR reads. Of around 200,000 distinct CDR3 sequences in the sample, 90% to 95% were seen once. Source material: CD4+ T cells from PBMCs. Receptors originate from a human donor with Susac syndrome.

V is TRBV9 and J is TRBJ2-2; D unclear. Germline loops: CDR1 SGDLS, CDR2 YYNGEE. The CDR3 covers 14 residues. Trimming stripped 3 bases from V and 3 bases from J, with 9 bases between. CDR3 in DNA: TGTGCCAGCAGCGCGACATTGGACACCGGGGAGCTGTTTTTT. As protein: CASSATLDTGELFF. The full variable domain, rest sourced from reference TRBV9 and TRBJ2-2, is DSGVTQTPKHLITATGQRVTLRCSPRSGDLSVYWYQQSLDQGLQFLIQYYNGEERAKGNILERFSAQQFPDLHSELNLSSLELGDSALYFCASSATLDTGELFFGEGSRLTVL.

This clonotype was found a few times. The chain is built from TRBV20-1 and TRBJ1-1; no clear D. The germline V gene encodes CDR1 DFQATT and CDR2 SNEGSKA (reference sequence). The ends were cut back, 3 bases at V and 0 bases at J, with 8 bases in the middle. This CDR3 region has 13 residues. CDR3 protein: CSARTDMNTEAFF. In DNA, the CDR3 is TGCAGTGCTAGGACTGACATGAACACTGAAGCTTTCTTT.

The chain carries TRBV12-3 or TRBV12-4 and TRBJ2-1; D unclear. V was pared by 3 bases and J by 7 bases, with 7 bases between. The CDR3 sequence is 12 residues long. CDR3 sequence: CASSFVTNEQFF. In DNA, the CDR3 is TGTGCCAGCAGTTTCGTTACTAATGAGCAGTTCTTC.

The chain has TRBV2 and TRBJ1-1; 7 positions agree with TRBD1. The V gene end was trimmed by 6 bases and the J gene end by 1 base; junction bases not matched to a gene: 5. Germline assignment: CDR1 SNHLY and CDR2 FYNNEI. CDR3 length: 14 residues. CDR3: CASRWTGGNTEAFF. Written as DNA, the CDR3 is TGTGCCAGCAGATGGACAGGAGGGAACACTGAAGCTTTCTTT.

V usage is TRBV7-6 and J usage is TRBJ2-7, with D perhaps TRBD1 (6 bases). This CDR3 comprises 18 residues. The germline gives CDR1 SGHVS, CDR2 FNYEAQ. V lost 5 bases, J lost 3 bases, and 26 bases lay in between. CDR3 residues: CASSEAVSQGLASYEQYF. Here the CDR3 DNA reads TGTGCCAGCAGCGAAGCCGTCTCGCAGGGGCTCGCGAGCTACGAGCAGTACTTC.

This clonotype occurred once. The rearrangement joins TRBV12-3 or TRBV12-4 to TRBJ2-3, with 12 bases aligning to TRBD2. V lost 5 bases and J lost 3; bases outside the gene matches: 6. CDR3 length: 16 amino acids. CDR3 sequence (DNA): TGTGCCAGCAGTACTACTAGCGGGGGGAGTACAGATACGCAGTATTTT. Translation gives CASSTTSGGSTDTQYF.

V gene TRBV20-1 combines with J gene TRBJ1-2; D is possibly TRBD1 (5 bases). Trimming removed 3 bases at V and 8 bases at J, with 19 bases between. The germline V gene has CDR1 DFQATT and CDR2 SNEGSKA (reference sequence). CDR3 length: 14 residues. For the CDR3, the DNA is TGCAGTGCTAGGGGAATTCAGGGCGGTGCGGGCTACACCTTC. Encoded protein: CSARGIQGGAGYTF.

The V and J genes are TRBV30 and TRBJ1-2; no clear D gene. This CDR3 has 12 amino acids. The germline V gene has CDR1 GTSNPN and CDR2 SVGIG (reference sequence). V was pared by 4 bases and J by 8 bases, with 14 bases between. The CDR3 DNA follows: TGTGCCTGGAAATACCTTCCCTTAGGCTACACCTTC. Its translation: CAWKYLPLGYTF.

The chain couples TRBV15 to TRBJ2-5; 9 bases line up with TRBD1. The V gene's germline CDR1 is LNHNV and CDR2 YYDKDF (reference sequence). The junction had 9 bases not matched to a gene; V was cut back by 9 bases and J by 4 bases. This CDR3 is 14 amino acids long. The chain's CDR3 is CATRRDRASETQYF. CDR3 nucleotide sequence: TGTGCCACTCGCCGGGACAGGGCCTCAGAGACCCAGTACTTC.

The genes are TRBV25-1 and TRBJ2-3, with no clear D. The CDR3 spans 14 residues. Trimming removed 2 bases from V and 2 bases from J, with 8 bases in between. CDR1 and CDR2 (germline): MGHDK, SYGVNS. CDR3 coding DNA: TGTGCCAGCAGTGAAGTAGGCTACACAGATACGCAGTATTTT. This translates into CASSEVGYTDTQYF.

This chain connects TRBV28 to TRBJ2-7, with 14 bases that match TRBD2. CDR3 length: 17 residues. Germline CDR1 MDHEN, CDR2 SYDVKM. Unmatched junction bases numbered 11, after V lost 3 bases and J lost 7 bases. The CDR3 DNA follows: TGTGCCAGCAGTTTGACTTCCGGGACTAGCGGGAGCGATGAGCAGTACTTC. It codes for CASSLTSGTSGSDEQYF.

This clonotype was recorded only once. This rearrangement joins TRBV7-9 to TRBJ2-1, with D perhaps being TRBD1 or TRBD2 (6 bases each). The CDR3 is 14 amino acids. V was clipped by 5 bases and J by 4 bases, with 12 bases between them. The germline V gene has CDR1 SEHNR and CDR2 FQNEAQ (reference sequence). The CDR3 sequence: CASSTGTSYNEQFF. CDR3 coding DNA: TGTGCCAGCAGCACAGGGACTTCTTACAATGAGCAGTTCTTC.

J is TRBJ2-7 and V is TRBV12-3 or TRBV12-4; the D is unclear. This CDR3 has 15 residues. V was clipped by 6 bases and J by 0 bases, with 15 bases between them. CDR3 sequence: CASSSGPPSSYEQYF. CDR3 DNA: TGTGCCAGCAGCTCCGGGCCTCCGAGCTCCTACGAGCAGTACTTC.